This TCR beta chain came from a study of blood T cell repertoires in COVID-19. V shed 5 bases and J 1 base; nucleotides not matched to a gene: 10. The CDR3 length is 16 residues. From germline, CDR1 is SNHLY and CDR2 FYNNEI. Method: immunoSEQ multiplex PCR; TCRdb's copy keeps in-frame clones and lacks some. There are 150,000 to 200,000 clones in the sample; 80% to 90% occur only once, and roughly 8.2% lies in the top ten. Sample: peripheral blood. This chain uses TRBV2 with TRBJ2-7; TRBD1 matches 8 bases. The clonotype originates from a man in his 60s with acute or convalescent COVID-19. The CDR3 here is CASSSTGTGGSYEQYF. In DNA, the CDR3 is TGTGCCAGCAGTAGCACCGGAACAGGGGGGTCCTACGAGCAGTACTTC.